A selection of T cell receptor beta chains follows, all from one sample in a study of T cells after yellow fever vaccination. One entry per CDR3 protein results from TCRdb running MiXCR on the 5' RACE reads. The sample holds approximately 450,000 distinct CDR3 sequences, around a sixth seen once. The material sequenced was PBMCs, taken before the yellow fever booster vaccination. These receptors originate from a man younger than 35 who received the YFV17D yellow fever vaccine. CDR3s include the opening cysteine and the closing phenylalanine or tryptophan. The D gene is left open where the match is weak. A row's size may be missing; if present it is once, few, many or a size class.

clone_size | j_call | v_call | d_call | cdr3_aa | cdr3_nt
few | TRBJ2-7 | TRBV5-1 | NA | CASSGGPDYEQYF | TGCGCCAGCAGCGGGGGACCGGACTACGAGCAGTACTTC
NA | TRBJ1-6 | TRBV2 | TRBD1 | CASSEVTGDNSPLHF | TGTGCCAGCAGTGAAGTCACAGGGGATAATTCACCCCTCCACTTT
NA | TRBJ2-7 | TRBV20-1 | NA | CSASPGAPYEQYF | TGCAGTGCCAGCCCAGGGGCCCCCTACGAGCAGTACTTC
NA | TRBJ2-5 | TRBV7-6 | NA | CASSSLAGAVETQYF | TGTGCCAGCAGCTCGCTTGCCGGAGCGGTGGAGACCCAGTACTTC
NA | TRBJ2-7 | TRBV5-5 | TRBD1 | CASSWDSFNSYEQYF | TGTGCCAGCAGCTGGGACAGCTTCAACTCCTACGAGCAGTACTTC
NA | TRBJ2-1 | TRBV7-2 | NA | CASSLGQHGGNEQFF | TGTGCCAGCAGCCTGGGACAGCACGGGGGCAATGAGCAGTTCTTC
many | TRBJ2-7 | TRBV30 | NA | CAWSVQGLYEQYF | TGTGCCTGGAGTGTACAGGGACTCTACGAGCAGTACTTC
NA | TRBJ1-5 | TRBV28 | TRBD1 | CASRTGTGAHQPQHF | TGTGCCAGCAGAACCGGGACAGGGGCGCACCAGCCCCAGCATTTT
NA | TRBJ1-6 | TRBV10-2 | TRBD1 | CASSEGTGGNSPLHF | TGCGCCAGCAGTGAGGGGACAGGGGGCAATTCACCCCTCCACTTT
many | TRBJ1-6 | TRBV7-9 | NA | CASSEGWRSPLHF | TGTGCCAGCAGCGAAGGGTGGAGGTCACCCCTCCACTTT
few | TRBJ2-1 | TRBV4-1 | TRBD1 | CASSPRGTGAYNEQFF | TGCGCCAGCAGCCCCAGGGGGACAGGGGCGTACAATGAGCAGTTCTTC
NA | TRBJ2-4 | TRBV7-2 | NA | CASSSDAVGWVRAKNIQYF | TGTGCCAGCAGCTCCGACGCCGTTGGGTGGGTTAGGGCCAAAAACATTCAGTACTTC
NA | TRBJ1-2 | TRBV11-2 | NA | CASSSGHNGYTF | TGTGCCAGCAGCTCAGGACATAATGGCTACACCTTC
few | TRBJ1-6 | TRBV7-2 | TRBD1 | CASSRAGTGAVGSPLHF | TGTGCCAGCAGCCGGGCGGGGACAGGGGCAGTGGGTTCACCCCTCCACTTT
NA | TRBJ1-4 | TRBV2 | NA | CASSEALARVFF | TGTGCCAGCAGTGAAGCATTGGCCCGGGTGTTTTTT
NA | TRBJ1-5 | TRBV19 | TRBD1 | CASSQRDRRQWGNQPQHF | TGTGCCAGTAGTCAACGGGACAGGAGACAATGGGGCAATCAGCCCCAGCATTTT
NA | TRBJ2-3 | TRBV1 | NA | CTSSQPPDTQYF | TGCACCAGCAGCCAGCCCCCGGATACGCAGTATTTT
NA | TRBJ2-1 | TRBV7-3 | TRBD2 | CASTTSGGAYNEQFF | TGTGCCAGCACCACGAGCGGGGGGGCCTACAATGAGCAGTTCTTC
few | TRBJ1-6 | TRBV4-2 | NA | CASSQASSYNSPLHF | TGTGCCAGCAGCCAAGCGAGCTCCTATAATTCACCCCTCCACTTT
NA | TRBJ2-3 | TRBV6-5 | NA | CASGGTDTQYF | TGTGCCAGTGGAGGTACAGATACGCAGTATTTT
NA | TRBJ2-3 | TRBV6-5 | NA | CASKARSTDTQYF | TGTGCCAGCAAGGCACGGAGCACAGATACGCAGTATTTT
few | TRBJ1-2 | TRBV20-1 | TRBD1 | CSARERDRGLVYTF | TGCAGTGCTAGAGAACGGGACAGGGGGCTAGTCTACACCTTC
NA | TRBJ1-5 | TRBV7-2 | TRBD1 | CASSSTGAYQPQHF | TGTGCCAGCAGCTCCACAGGGGCCTATCAGCCCCAGCATTTT
NA | TRBJ2-2 | TRBV25-1 | NA | CASTRATNTGELFF | TGTGCCAGCACTCGGGCCACGAACACCGGGGAGCTGTTTTTT
few | TRBJ2-1 | TRBV11-2 | TRBD2 | CASSSIKSPSTSGGPVVYNEQFF | TGTGCCAGCAGCTCTATTAAATCCCCCTCGACTAGCGGGGGCCCAGTGGTCTACAATGAGCAGTTCTTC
NA | TRBJ2-7 | TRBV7-2 | NA | CASSTSVGIPYEQYF | TGTGCCAGCAGCACCTCCGTGGGGATACCCTACGAGCAGTACTTC
NA | TRBJ1-1 | TRBV4-1 | NA | CASSLLQGQDTEAFF | TGCGCCAGCAGCTTGCTCCAGGGGCAGGACACTGAAGCTTTCTTT
NA | TRBJ1-5 | TRBV4-1 | NA | CASSLLPQQPQHF | TGCGCCAGCAGCCTGCTACCTCAGCAGCCCCAGCATTTT
NA | TRBJ2-2 | TRBV7-8 | NA | CASSLMRQLTGELFF | TGTGCCAGCAGCTTAATGAGACAGCTCACCGGGGAGCTGTTTTTT
few | TRBJ2-1 | TRBV29-1 | NA | CSADSSSYNEQFF | TGCAGCGCCGACAGTAGCTCCTACAATGAGCAGTTCTTC
once | TRBJ2-7 | TRBV7-2 | NA | CASSFRAEGEQYF | TGTGCCAGCAGCTTCCGGGCCGAGGGGGAGCAGTACTTC
few | TRBJ1-1 | TRBV29-1 | NA | CSAWERGREAFF | TGCAGCGCTTGGGAAAGGGGCCGTGAAGCTTTCTTT
many | TRBJ2-1 | TRBV20-1 | NA | CSARDRAGLLTNEQFF | TGCAGTGCTAGAGATCGGGCGGGACTCCTTACCAATGAGCAGTTCTTC
NA | TRBJ1-5 | TRBV30 | TRBD1 | CAWSVQDRAFNQPQHF | TGTGCCTGGAGTGTCCAGGACAGGGCTTTTAATCAGCCCCAGCATTTT
few | TRBJ2-5 | TRBV11-2 | NA | CASMPGTWETQYF | TGTGCCAGCATGCCAGGGACGTGGGAGACCCAGTACTTC
NA | TRBJ2-1 | TRBV10-2 | TRBD2 | CASSQLAGNYNEQFF | TGCGCCAGCAGTCAGCTAGCGGGGAACTACAATGAGCAGTTCTTC